This entry concerns a single TCR beta chain. The CDR3 runs 14 residues. J was trimmed by 4 bases and V by 5 bases; bases with no gene match: 7. Per germline, CDR1 SNHLY and CDR2 FYNNEI. These data originate in a study of OX40 agonist ivuxolimab in advanced cancers. The table came from immunoSEQ multiplex PCR; TCRdb's copy has only in-frame clones and leaves some out. The table shows about 80,000 clones, with approximately 88% occurring only once. J is TRBJ1-2 and V is TRBV2, with 7 bases identical to TRBD1. This sequence originates from an adult with an advanced solid tumor such as melanoma, head and neck, liver or kidney cancer. Sample: CD4+ or CD8+ T cells sorted from blood, taken in a trial of the OX40 agonist ivuxolimab. CDR3 loop: CASSRTGPGYGYTF. The CDR3 DNA is TGTGCCAGCAGTCGGACAGGACCGGGCTATGGCTACACCTTC.